Listed below are T cell receptor beta chains from one sample, sequenced in a study of identical twins. MiXCR, run by TCRdb on the 5' RACE reads, gives a single entry per CDR3 protein. The repertoire holds roughly 350,000 distinct CDR3 sequences, with over 9% as singletons. These same data were also listed under a study on yellow fever vaccine responses in identical twins.

The material sequenced was CD8+ T cells sorted from blood. Receptors originate from a woman aged 18-30 years in good health. The CDR3 runs from the conserved cysteine through the conserved F or W. A D gene is named only where the DNA matches it firmly. Size is omitted from some rows. Given values are once, few, many or a class for expanded clones.

V gene: TRBV4-2
D gene: TRBD1
clone size: few
J gene: TRBJ2-7
CDR3 protein: CASSQGGTGVVGTRTYEQYF
CDR3 DNA: TGTGCCAGCAGCCAGGGCGGGACAGGGGTCGTAGGGACTAGGACCTACGAGCAGTACTTC

V gene: TRBV2
D gene: NA
clone size: few
J gene: TRBJ1-1
CDR3 protein: CASSGPADEAFF
CDR3 DNA: TGTGCCAGCAGTGGTCCGGCTGATGAAGCTTTCTTT

V gene: TRBV7-9
D gene: NA
clone size: few
J gene: TRBJ1-5
CDR3 protein: CASSLASGGRNQPQHF
CDR3 DNA: TGTGCCAGCAGCTTAGCTAGTGGCGGCAGGAATCAGCCCCAGCATTTT

V gene: TRBV7-9
D gene: NA
clone size: NA
J gene: TRBJ2-1
CDR3 protein: CASRWGGRSSHNEQFF
CDR3 DNA: TGTGCCAGCAGATGGGGCGGGCGATCCTCCCACAATGAGCAGTTCTTC

V gene: TRBV20-1
D gene: NA
clone size: few
J gene: TRBJ2-7
CDR3 protein: CSASPNWSPHLYEQYF
CDR3 DNA: TGCAGTGCTAGCCCCAACTGGAGCCCACACCTCTACGAGCAGTACTTC

V gene: TRBV7-2
D gene: NA
clone size: NA
J gene: TRBJ1-4
CDR3 protein: CASSLGRQTNEKLFF
CDR3 DNA: TGTGCCAGCAGCTTAGGTAGACAGACTAATGAAAAACTGTTTTTT

V gene: TRBV18
D gene: NA
clone size: few
J gene: TRBJ1-1
CDR3 protein: CASSPPWGSMNTEAFF
CDR3 DNA: TGTGCCAGCTCACCCCCGTGGGGATCCATGAACACTGAAGCTTTCTTT

V gene: TRBV4-1
D gene: TRBD1
clone size: NA
J gene: TRBJ2-3
CDR3 protein: CASSQRTGGTDTQYF
CDR3 DNA: TGCGCCAGCAGCCAGAGGACAGGGGGCACAGATACGCAGTATTTT

V gene: TRBV20-1
D gene: TRBD2
clone size: few
J gene: TRBJ2-2
CDR3 protein: CSALGTSGGGNGELFF
CDR3 DNA: TGCAGTGCCCTCGGGACTAGCGGAGGCGGAAACGGGGAGCTGTTTTTT

V gene: TRBV7-8
D gene: TRBD2
clone size: few
J gene: TRBJ2-3
CDR3 protein: CASSAGTSGGVADTQYF
CDR3 DNA: TGTGCCAGCAGCGCGGGGACTAGCGGGGGAGTCGCAGATACGCAGTATTTT

V gene: TRBV13
D gene: NA
clone size: NA
J gene: TRBJ2-6
CDR3 protein: CASKDRSGANVLTF
CDR3 DNA: TGTGCCAGCAAGGACCGCTCTGGGGCCAACGTCCTGACTTTC

V gene: TRBV12-3/TRBV12-4
D gene: NA
clone size: few
J gene: TRBJ2-7
CDR3 protein: CASSLIGPYEQYF
CDR3 DNA: TGTGCCAGCAGTTTAATAGGTCCCTACGAGCAGTACTTC

V gene: TRBV29-1
D gene: NA
clone size: few
J gene: TRBJ2-3
CDR3 protein: CSVVGTHDADTQYF
CDR3 DNA: TGCAGCGTCGTGGGGACACACGATGCAGATACGCAGTATTTT

V gene: TRBV6-4
D gene: NA
clone size: few
J gene: TRBJ2-2
CDR3 protein: CASSPGTTDTGELFF
CDR3 DNA: TGTGCCAGCAGTCCCGGGACAACAGACACCGGGGAGCTGTTTTTT

V gene: TRBV13
D gene: NA
clone size: few
J gene: TRBJ1-5
CDR3 protein: CASSTDPRNQPQHF
CDR3 DNA: TGTGCCAGCAGCACGGACCCCCGCAATCAGCCCCAGCATTTT

V gene: TRBV12-3/TRBV12-4
D gene: NA
clone size: NA
J gene: TRBJ1-2
CDR3 protein: CASSHRVLQLYGYTF
CDR3 DNA: TGTGCCAGCAGCCACAGGGTCCTCCAGCTGTATGGCTACACCTTC

V gene: TRBV27
D gene: TRBD1
clone size: few
J gene: TRBJ2-7
CDR3 protein: CASSLLQGSHEQYF
CDR3 DNA: TGTGCCAGCAGTTTATTACAGGGGTCCCACGAGCAGTACTTC

V gene: TRBV10-3
D gene: NA
clone size: few
J gene: TRBJ2-1
CDR3 protein: CAISEAASSYNEQFF
CDR3 DNA: TGTGCCATCAGTGAGGCGGCCTCCTCCTACAATGAGCAGTTCTTC

V gene: TRBV4-1
D gene: NA
clone size: NA
J gene: TRBJ2-7
CDR3 protein: CASSQEGSYEQYF
CDR3 DNA: TGCGCCAGCAGCCAAGAGGGGAGTTACGAGCAGTACTTC

V gene: TRBV4-1
D gene: TRBD2
clone size: NA
J gene: TRBJ2-2
CDR3 protein: CASSPHSGGGAGTGELFF
CDR3 DNA: TGCGCCAGCAGCCCCCATTCTGGCGGGGGAGCAGGCACCGGGGAGCTGTTTTTT

V gene: TRBV7-8
D gene: TRBD2
clone size: few
J gene: TRBJ2-1
CDR3 protein: CASSIDTLAGPYNEQFF
CDR3 DNA: TGTGCCAGCAGCATAGACACCTTAGCGGGACCTTACAATGAGCAGTTCTTC

V gene: TRBV7-6
D gene: NA
clone size: many
J gene: TRBJ2-3
CDR3 protein: CASSLGPTDTQYF
CDR3 DNA: TGTGCCAGCAGCTTAGGCCCCACAGATACGCAGTATTTT

V gene: TRBV24-1
D gene: NA
clone size: few
J gene: TRBJ1-5
CDR3 protein: CATSPGYNQPQHF
CDR3 DNA: TGTGCCACCTCACCCGGATACAATCAGCCCCAGCATTTT

V gene: TRBV27
D gene: NA
clone size: NA
J gene: TRBJ2-2
CDR3 protein: CASSFERTGELFF
CDR3 DNA: TGTGCCAGCAGTTTTGAAAGGACCGGGGAGCTGTTTTTT

V gene: TRBV9
D gene: NA
clone size: many
J gene: TRBJ2-1
CDR3 protein: CASRAGAIGPYNEQFF
CDR3 DNA: TGTGCCAGCAGGGCAGGGGCAATTGGGCCCTACAATGAGCAGTTCTTC

V gene: TRBV5-5
D gene: NA
clone size: NA
J gene: TRBJ2-4
CDR3 protein: CASSLGEIQYF
CDR3 DNA: TGTGCCAGCAGCTTGGGGGAAATTCAGTACTTC

V gene: TRBV27
D gene: NA
clone size: many
J gene: TRBJ2-6
CDR3 protein: CASRSWTGANVLTF
CDR3 DNA: TGTGCCAGCAGATCATGGACAGGGGCCAACGTCCTGACTTTC

V gene: TRBV9
D gene: NA
clone size: few
J gene: TRBJ2-1
CDR3 protein: CASSVEQGRDNEQFF
CDR3 DNA: TGTGCCAGCAGCGTAGAACAGGGAAGGGACAATGAGCAGTTCTTC

V gene: TRBV12-3/TRBV12-4
D gene: TRBD1
clone size: many
J gene: TRBJ2-1
CDR3 protein: CASKGQGPLFYNEQFF
CDR3 DNA: TGTGCCAGCAAGGGACAGGGGCCCCTTTTCTACAATGAGCAGTTCTTC

V gene: TRBV7-8
D gene: TRBD2
clone size: NA
J gene: TRBJ2-7
CDR3 protein: CASSPIAGGSSYEQYF
CDR3 DNA: TGTGCCAGCAGCCCAATAGCGGGCGGTAGCTCCTACGAGCAGTACTTC

V gene: TRBV6-5
D gene: NA
clone size: few
J gene: TRBJ2-1
CDR3 protein: CASSYSSGGNEQFF
CDR3 DNA: TGTGCCAGCAGTTACTCGTCAGGGGGGAATGAGCAGTTCTTC

V gene: TRBV29-1
D gene: NA
clone size: many
J gene: TRBJ1-1
CDR3 protein: CSVTEENTEAFF
CDR3 DNA: TGCAGCGTGACAGAAGAGAACACTGAAGCTTTCTTT

V gene: TRBV7-3
D gene: NA
clone size: NA
J gene: TRBJ2-5
CDR3 protein: CASSPTGYQETQYF
CDR3 DNA: TGTGCCAGCAGCCCCACAGGGTACCAAGAGACCCAGTACTTC

V gene: TRBV11-2
D gene: NA
clone size: many
J gene: TRBJ2-5
CDR3 protein: CASSLDLGAETQYF
CDR3 DNA: TGTGCCAGCAGCTTAGACCTTGGTGCAGAGACCCAGTACTTC

V gene: TRBV2
D gene: TRBD2
clone size: few
J gene: TRBJ2-1
CDR3 protein: CASSLATSGGPYNEQFF
CDR3 DNA: TGTGCCAGCAGCCTCGCCACTAGCGGGGGGCCCTACAATGAGCAGTTCTTC

V gene: TRBV20-1
D gene: NA
clone size: NA
J gene: TRBJ2-3
CDR3 protein: CSARDLSREGDTQYF
CDR3 DNA: TGCAGTGCTAGAGATCTATCTAGGGAAGGAGATACGCAGTATTTT

V gene: TRBV4-1
D gene: NA
clone size: few
J gene: TRBJ1-6
CDR3 protein: CASSLWTDNNSPLHF
CDR3 DNA: TGCGCCAGCAGCCTCTGGACAGATAATAATTCACCCCTCCACTTT

V gene: TRBV7-9
D gene: TRBD2
clone size: few
J gene: TRBJ2-7
CDR3 protein: CASSLGWGSGASYEQYF
CDR3 DNA: TGTGCCAGCAGCTTAGGATGGGGTAGCGGGGCCTCCTACGAGCAGTACTTC

V gene: TRBV5-1
D gene: TRBD2
clone size: many
J gene: TRBJ2-2
CDR3 protein: CASSLEASGANTGELFF
CDR3 DNA: TGCGCCAGCAGCTTGGAGGCTAGCGGGGCGAACACCGGGGAGCTGTTTTTT

V gene: TRBV27
D gene: NA
clone size: few
J gene: TRBJ2-1
CDR3 protein: CASSLSWGSYNEQFF
CDR3 DNA: TGTGCCAGCAGTTTATCGTGGGGCTCCTACAATGAGCAGTTCTTC

V gene: TRBV4-1
D gene: TRBD1
clone size: NA
J gene: TRBJ1-5
CDR3 protein: CASSQAPQGNQPQHF
CDR3 DNA: TGCGCCAGCAGCCAAGCCCCACAGGGGAATCAGCCCCAGCATTTT

V gene: TRBV5-8
D gene: NA
clone size: few
J gene: TRBJ2-2
CDR3 protein: CASSQPRGANTGELFF
CDR3 DNA: TGTGCCAGCAGTCAACCTAGGGGGGCGAACACCGGGGAGCTGTTTTTT

V gene: TRBV14
D gene: TRBD2
clone size: few
J gene: TRBJ2-1
CDR3 protein: CASSQLAGVSYNEQFF
CDR3 DNA: TGTGCCAGCAGCCAACTAGCGGGGGTGTCCTACAATGAGCAGTTCTTC

V gene: TRBV5-8
D gene: NA
clone size: NA
J gene: TRBJ2-1
CDR3 protein: CAAGMSYNEQFF
CDR3 DNA: TGTGCCGCAGGGATGTCCTACAATGAGCAGTTCTTC

V gene: TRBV7-9
D gene: NA
clone size: many
J gene: TRBJ2-5
CDR3 protein: CASSSSWFETQYF
CDR3 DNA: TGTGCCAGCAGTTCTAGCTGGTTCGAGACCCAGTACTTC

V gene: TRBV6-5
D gene: TRBD2
clone size: few
J gene: TRBJ2-5
CDR3 protein: CASSNILAGEQQETQYF
CDR3 DNA: TGTGCCAGCAGTAACATCCTAGCGGGGGAGCAACAAGAGACCCAGTACTTC

V gene: TRBV5-1
D gene: NA
clone size: NA
J gene: TRBJ2-3
CDR3 protein: CASSNLWGGSTDTQYF
CDR3 DNA: TGCGCCAGCAGCAACCTTTGGGGGGGCAGCACAGATACGCAGTATTTT

V gene: TRBV29-1
D gene: NA
clone size: few
J gene: TRBJ2-7
CDR3 protein: CSVDSGQNYEQYF
CDR3 DNA: TGCAGCGTTGATTCGGGACAAAACTACGAGCAGTACTTC